The present TCR beta chain was sequenced within a study of shared clonotypes between healthy human individuals. Profiled with immunoSEQ multiplex PCR; TCRdb holds only in-frame clones, not every one. The profile covers over 750,000 clones, with around 96% appearing a single time and about 0.25% taken by the ten largest. Positive CCR7 selection of CD45RO-negative cells yielded the naive CD8 cells, and terminally differentiated effector memory CD45RA+ cells were excluded. Sequencing used naive CD8+ T cells sorted from blood. This clonotype originated in a young man in good health.

The CDR3, as DNA: TGTGCCAGCAGTGGGCCGTCGAACACTGAAGCTTTCTTT. It is translated as CASSGPSNTEAFF. The V gene is TRBV2, the J gene TRBJ1-1; no firm D call. Looked up from germline, CDR1 is SNHLY and CDR2 is FYNNEI. This CDR3 spans 13 amino acids. V was cut by 4 bases and J by 1 base, with 7 bases left in between. Full variable domain (rest looked up from reference TRBV2 and TRBJ1-1): EPEVTQTPSHQVTQMGQEVILRCVPISNHLYFYWYRQILGQKVEFLVSFYNNEISEKSEIFDDQFSVERPDGSNFTLKIRSTKLEDSAMYFCASSGPSNTEAFFGQGTRLTVV.